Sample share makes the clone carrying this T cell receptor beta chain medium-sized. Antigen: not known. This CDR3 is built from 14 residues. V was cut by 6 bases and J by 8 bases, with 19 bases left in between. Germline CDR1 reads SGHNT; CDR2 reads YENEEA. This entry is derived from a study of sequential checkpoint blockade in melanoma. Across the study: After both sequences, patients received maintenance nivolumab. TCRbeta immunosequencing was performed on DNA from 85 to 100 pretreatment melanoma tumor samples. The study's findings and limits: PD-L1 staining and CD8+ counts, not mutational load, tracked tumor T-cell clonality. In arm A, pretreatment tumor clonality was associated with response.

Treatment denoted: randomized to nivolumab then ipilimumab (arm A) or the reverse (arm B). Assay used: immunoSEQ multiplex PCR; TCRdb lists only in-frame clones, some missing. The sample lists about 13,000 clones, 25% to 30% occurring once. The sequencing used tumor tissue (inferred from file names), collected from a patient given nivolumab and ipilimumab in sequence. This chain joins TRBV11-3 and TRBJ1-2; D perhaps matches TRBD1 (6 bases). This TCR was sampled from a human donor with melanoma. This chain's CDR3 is CASRLSRGALGYTF. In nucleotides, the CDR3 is TGTGCCAGCAGATTAAGTCGGGGGGCGCTGGGCTACACCTTC.